This T cell receptor (beta chain) appears in the sequencing data of a study of long-term antiretroviral therapy in people with HIV. General observations from the study: Versus controls, repertoires in people with HIV had narrower CDR3 length ranges.

Samples were assayed with immunoSEQ v3.0 at survey level. Produced via immunoSEQ multiplex PCR; TCRdb's table is partial and in-frame only. The repertoire includes 25,000 to 30,000 clones, about 82% of them detected once, and about 9% sits in the top ten. The CDR3 is 14 residues long. Germline V gene data show CDR1 as SGHVS and CDR2 as FNYEAQ. V lost 5 bases to trimming and J lost 0 bases, with 8 bases between them. Comment on this clone: The antigen is not known.

Source: unsorted PBMCs, taken 3 years after starting antiretroviral therapy. This chain joins TRBV7-6 and TRBJ1-3; D unclear. The TCR sequence derives from a man aged 40-49 years with HIV. CDR3 in amino acids: CASSAGTSGNTIYF. The CDR3 coding sequence is TGTGCCAGCAGCGCCGGAACCTCTGGAAACACCATATATTTT.